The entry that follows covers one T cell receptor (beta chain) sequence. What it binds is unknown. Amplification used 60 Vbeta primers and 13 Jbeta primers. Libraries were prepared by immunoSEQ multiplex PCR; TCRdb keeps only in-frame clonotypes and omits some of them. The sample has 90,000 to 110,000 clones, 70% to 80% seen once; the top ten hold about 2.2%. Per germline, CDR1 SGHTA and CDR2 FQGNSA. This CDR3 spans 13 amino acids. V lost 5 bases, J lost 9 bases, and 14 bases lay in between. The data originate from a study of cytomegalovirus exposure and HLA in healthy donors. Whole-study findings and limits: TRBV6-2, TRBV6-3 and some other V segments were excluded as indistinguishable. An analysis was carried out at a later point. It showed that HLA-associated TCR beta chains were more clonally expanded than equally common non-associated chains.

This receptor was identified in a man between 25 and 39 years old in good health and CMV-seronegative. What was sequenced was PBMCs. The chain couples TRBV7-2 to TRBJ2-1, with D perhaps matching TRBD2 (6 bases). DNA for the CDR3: TGTGCCAGCAGCCCCGTAAGAGCGGGTGAGCAGTTCTTC. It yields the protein CASSPVRAGEQFF.